This T cell receptor beta chain was found in a study of vaccination and CD4 T cells after COVID-19. In the study overall: Sampling that followed vaccination took place a median approximately 72 days after dose two, within a range of 14 to 241. Broader study findings: Counts of SARS-CoV-2-reactive clonotypes had a median that went from roughly 22 to 38, a nonsignificant change.

V shed 6 bases and J shed 9 bases, with 21 bases lying between them. From germline, CDR1 is SNHLY and CDR2 FYNNEI. This CDR3 has 15 amino acids. The assay that was used to sequence DNA from cultured CD4+ T cells was the Oncomine TCR Beta short-read assay. A single record per CDR3 protein comes from TCRdb applying MiXCR to the PCR reads. This sample has 7,500 to 9,000 distinct CDR3 sequences, with roughly 18% found just once. Concerning this clonotype itself: Its antigen remains unidentified.

Stated treatment: roughly 10-day PBMC culture with coronavirus spike peptide pools or control peptides (ViraFEST assay). ViraFEST stimulated the growth of antigen-specific T cells using peptide pools and subsequently profiled their TCRs by sequencing. The culture of about 2 million PBMCs per well included roughly 10 IU/ml IL-2 and roughly 10 ug/ml peptide pools. The sample consisted of CD4+ T cells from blood, cultured in vitro, taken after SARS-CoV-2 vaccination. V gene TRBV2 combines with J gene TRBJ2-1; TRBD1 is a possible D gene (5 bases). This sequence originates from a human donor who had recovered from COVID-19. CDR3 loop: CASSSGLAPKGEQFF. CDR3 in DNA: TGTGCCAGCAGCTCAGGGTTGGCCCCAAAGGGTGAGCAGTTCTTC.